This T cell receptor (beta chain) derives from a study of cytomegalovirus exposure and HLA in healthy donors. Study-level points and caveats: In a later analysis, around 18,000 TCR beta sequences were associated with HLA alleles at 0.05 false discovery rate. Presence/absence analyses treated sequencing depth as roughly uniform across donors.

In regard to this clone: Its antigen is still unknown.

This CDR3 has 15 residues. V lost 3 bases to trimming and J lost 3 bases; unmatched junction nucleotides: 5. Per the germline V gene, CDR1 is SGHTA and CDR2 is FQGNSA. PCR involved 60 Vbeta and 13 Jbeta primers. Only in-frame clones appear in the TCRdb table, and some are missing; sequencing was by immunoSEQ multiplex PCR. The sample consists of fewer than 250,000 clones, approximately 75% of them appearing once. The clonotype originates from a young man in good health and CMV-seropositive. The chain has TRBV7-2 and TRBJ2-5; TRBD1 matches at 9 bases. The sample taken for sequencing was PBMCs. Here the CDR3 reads CASSLGTGPEETQYF. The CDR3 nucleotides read TGTGCCAGCAGCTTGGGGACAGGGCCGGAAGAGACCCAGTACTTC.